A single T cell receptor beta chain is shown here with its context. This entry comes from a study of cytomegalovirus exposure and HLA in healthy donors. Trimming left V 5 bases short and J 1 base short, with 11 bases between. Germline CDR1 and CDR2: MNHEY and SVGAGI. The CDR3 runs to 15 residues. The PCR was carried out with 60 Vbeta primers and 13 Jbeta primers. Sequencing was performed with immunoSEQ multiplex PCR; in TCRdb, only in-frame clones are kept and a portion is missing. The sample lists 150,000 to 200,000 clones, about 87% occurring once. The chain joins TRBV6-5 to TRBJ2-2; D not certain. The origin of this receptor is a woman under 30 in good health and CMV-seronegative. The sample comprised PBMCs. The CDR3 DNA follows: TGTGCCAGCAGTGGCGTCAGGCTGAACACCGGGGAGCTGTTTTTT. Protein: CASSGVRLNTGELFF.